Listed below are T cell receptor beta chains from one sample, sequenced in a study of preoperative IRX-2 immunotherapy in early breast cancer. Method: immunoSEQ multiplex PCR; TCRdb's copy keeps in-frame clones and lacks some. The data show 20,000 to 30,000 clones, nearly 80% seen once. Here the sequenced sample was lymph node tissue, taken before IRX-2 immunotherapy. These receptors all stem from a human donor with breast cancer. CDR3s leave out the opening cysteine and the closing phenylalanine or tryptophan.

v_gene: TRBV18
j_gene: TRBJ2-1
CDR3aa: ASSPPGGQYNEQF

v_gene: TRBV6-8
j_gene: TRBJ1-4
CDR3aa: ASSGDRAEKLF

v_gene: TRBV28
j_gene: TRBJ1-3
CDR3aa: AGYGGTGNTIY

v_gene: TRBV7-6
j_gene: TRBJ1-1
CDR3aa: ASSVGQGNTEAF

v_gene: TRBV11-3
j_gene: TRBJ2-1
CDR3aa: ASRHRDRGHEQF

v_gene: TRBV6-8
j_gene: TRBJ1-3
CDR3aa: ASSPDRGRRAGNTIY

v_gene: TRBV19
j_gene: TRBJ1-5
CDR3aa: ASSIDSPNQPQH

v_gene: TRBV6-7
j_gene: TRBJ2-6
CDR3aa: ASSYSTGANVLT

v_gene: TRBV28
j_gene: TRBJ2-7
CDR3aa: ASSGGLAGTYEQY

v_gene: TRBV4-1
j_gene: TRBJ2-3
CDR3aa: ASSHGGTSGFTDTQY

v_gene: TRBV12-5
j_gene: TRBJ1-1
CDR3aa: ASGGQGRRNTEAF

v_gene: TRBV19
j_gene: TRBJ2-3
CDR3aa: ASTPQWAGGLTDTQY

v_gene: TRBV19
j_gene: TRBJ1-5
CDR3aa: ASAVPGQGALGNQPQH

v_gene: TRBV6-8
j_gene: TRBJ1-5
CDR3aa: ASRDRGNQPQH

v_gene: TRBV19
j_gene: TRBJ2-7
CDR3aa: ASSSLGTGGPHEQY

v_gene: TRBV11-3
j_gene: TRBJ2-5
CDR3aa: ASSLTQGGETQY

v_gene: TRBV11-3
j_gene: TRBJ2-2
CDR3aa: ASSLRLAGGHTGELF

v_gene: TRBV6-8
j_gene: TRBJ1-2
CDR3aa: ASRRTEHYGYT

v_gene: TRBV5-1
j_gene: TRBJ2-7
CDR3aa: ASSLDPRTYEQY

v_gene: TRBV5-1
j_gene: TRBJ1-1
CDR3aa: ASSLNLGRKNTEAF

v_gene: TRBV11-3
j_gene: TRBJ2-3
CDR3aa: ASSERGGTVLDTQY

v_gene: TRBV19
j_gene: TRBJ1-2
CDR3aa: ASNNLVGQAYT

v_gene: TRBV11-3
j_gene: TRBJ2-3
CDR3aa: ASSLDSSPDTQY

v_gene: TRBV30
j_gene: TRBJ1-2
CDR3aa: AWSGLGGYGYT

v_gene: TRBV27
j_gene: TRBJ2-2
CDR3aa: ASSLLGFTGELF

v_gene: TRBV6-8
j_gene: TRBJ1-4
CDR3aa: ASQRGPNEKLF

v_gene: TRBV5-1
j_gene: TRBJ2-7
CDR3aa: ASSKGQGASYEQY

v_gene: TRBV15
j_gene: TRBJ1-3
CDR3aa: ATSGPPGQGSGNTIY

v_gene: TRBV11-3
j_gene: TRBJ1-2
CDR3aa: ASSLPGRDRRRSGYT

v_gene: TRBV12-5
j_gene: TRBJ2-3
CDR3aa: ASAWSTDTQY

v_gene: TRBV29-1
j_gene: TRBJ2-1
CDR3aa: SVDRSSYNEQF

v_gene: TRBV11-3
j_gene: TRBJ1-1
CDR3aa: ASSIGPNMNTEAF

v_gene: TRBV6-8
j_gene: TRBJ1-2
CDR3aa: ASSYYLYGYT

v_gene: TRBV6-8
j_gene: TRBJ2-3
CDR3aa: ASSPGRGNTQY

v_gene: TRBV11-3
j_gene: TRBJ2-5
CDR3aa: ASTLGAQIQETQY

v_gene: TRBV7-1
j_gene: TRBJ1-4
CDR3aa: ASSNRDSEKLF

v_gene: TRBV6-8
j_gene: TRBJ2-7
CDR3aa: ASSYEAGAFYEQY

v_gene: TRBV11-3
j_gene: TRBJ2-7
CDR3aa: ASSPYWPGNYEQY

v_gene: TRBV11-3
j_gene: TRBJ1-6
CDR3aa: ASSPPQGYSPLH

v_gene: TRBV28
j_gene: TRBJ2-3
CDR3aa: ATRRGSTDTQY

v_gene: TRBV6-8
j_gene: TRBJ2-3
CDR3aa: AIRRGLAGGSDTQY

v_gene: TRBV11-3
j_gene: TRBJ1-6
CDR3aa: ASSTEGGFLGSPLH

v_gene: TRBV11-3
j_gene: TRBJ1-2
CDR3aa: ASSLYGRGQLGYT

v_gene: TRBV29-1
j_gene: TRBJ2-1
CDR3aa: SGDSSYNEQF

v_gene: TRBV11-3
j_gene: TRBJ2-3
CDR3aa: ASSPLAGGQDTQY

v_gene: TRBV11-3
j_gene: TRBJ1-1
CDR3aa: ASSWGHGNTEAF

v_gene: TRBV19
j_gene: TRBJ2-5
CDR3aa: ASREQGQETQY

v_gene: TRBV6-8
j_gene: TRBJ1-3
CDR3aa: ASSYSYESGNTIY